Below, one T cell receptor beta chain is given with its context. During active infection, Seattle patients enrolled and were then monitored through disease. The V gene end was trimmed by 3 bases and the J gene end by 3 bases; junction bases not matched to a gene: 9. Germline V lookup: CDR1 SGHRS, CDR2 YFSETQ. This CDR3 region has 16 residues. The data stem from a study of blood T cell repertoires in COVID-19. The assay was immunoSEQ multiplex PCR, and TCRdb's table has in-frame clones only and misses some. This table holds about 200,000 clones, around 94% found once. The chain uses TRBV5-1 and TRBJ2-3; 8 positions match TRBD1. The TCR originated in a man aged 25-45 years with COVID-19, enrolled during active disease. Sequencing was done on a sample of peripheral blood. The CDR3 here is CASSYSRGLGTDTQYF. CDR3 sequence (DNA): TGCGCCAGCAGCTACTCCAGGGGGCTTGGAACAGATACGCAGTATTTT.